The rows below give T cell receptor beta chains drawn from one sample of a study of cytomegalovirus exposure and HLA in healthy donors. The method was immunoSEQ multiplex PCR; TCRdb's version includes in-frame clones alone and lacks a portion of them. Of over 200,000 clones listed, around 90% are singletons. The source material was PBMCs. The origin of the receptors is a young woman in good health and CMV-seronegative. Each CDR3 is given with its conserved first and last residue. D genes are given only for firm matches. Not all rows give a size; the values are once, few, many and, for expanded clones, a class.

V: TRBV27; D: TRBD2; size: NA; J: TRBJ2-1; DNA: TGTGCCAGCAGTCACCCAGGGACTAGCGGGGGGGAGGATGAGCAGTTCTTC; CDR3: CASSHPGTSGGEDEQFF
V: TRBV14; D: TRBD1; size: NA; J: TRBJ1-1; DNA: TGTGCCAGCAGCCATCCCCGACAGGGGAAAGCTGAAGCTTTCTTT; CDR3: CASSHPRQGKAEAFF
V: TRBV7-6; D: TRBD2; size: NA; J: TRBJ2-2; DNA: TGTGCCAGCAGCGGGACTAGCGTAGCAGGGAACACCGGGGAGCTGTTTTTT; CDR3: CASSGTSVAGNTGELFF
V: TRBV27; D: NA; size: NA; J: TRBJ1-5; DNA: TGTGCCAGCAGTTCGTCGAACAGGGTTTATAGCAATCAGCCCCAGCATTTT; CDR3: CASSSSNRVYSNQPQHF
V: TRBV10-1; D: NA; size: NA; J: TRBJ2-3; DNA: TGCGCCAGCAGTGAGACTTACTCAGATACGCAGTATTTT; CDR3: CASSETYSDTQYF
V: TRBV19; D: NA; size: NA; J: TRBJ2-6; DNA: TGTGCCAGTAGTATGGGGCGGCGTTCCTCTGGGGCCAACGTCCTGACTTTC; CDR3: CASSMGRRSSGANVLTF
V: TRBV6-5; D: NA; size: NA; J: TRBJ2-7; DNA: TGTGCCAGCAGTTACAGCCCATACGAGCAGTACTTC; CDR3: CASSYSPYEQYF
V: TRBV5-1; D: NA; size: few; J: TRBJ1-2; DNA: TGCGCCAGCAGCGGCCAGGGGATAGAGTATGGCTACACCTTC; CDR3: CASSGQGIEYGYTF
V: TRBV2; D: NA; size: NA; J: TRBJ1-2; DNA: TGTGCCAGCCCTCCGCAGGGCGGGGCCGCCTTC; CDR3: CASPPQGGAAF
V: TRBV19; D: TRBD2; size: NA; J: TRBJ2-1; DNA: TGTGCCAGTAGTTGGACTAGCGGGGCCTACAATGAGCAGTTCTTC; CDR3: CASSWTSGAYNEQFF
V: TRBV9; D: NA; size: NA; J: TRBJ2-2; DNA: TGTGCCAGCAGTAATGGCTTGGTCCACGCGAACACCGGGGAGCTGTTTTTT; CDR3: CASSNGLVHANTGELFF
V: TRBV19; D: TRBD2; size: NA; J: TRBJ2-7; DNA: TGTGCCAGTAGTCCATCCGGGCGGGGGAGCTCCTACGAGCAGTACTTC; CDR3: CASSPSGRGSSYEQYF
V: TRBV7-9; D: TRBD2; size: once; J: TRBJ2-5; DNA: TGTGCCAGCAGGGGAGACGGGCCACTAGCGGAAGAGACCCAGTACTTC; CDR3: CASRGDGPLAEETQYF
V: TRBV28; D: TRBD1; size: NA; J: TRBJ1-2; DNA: TGTGCCAGCAGTCCCCGGGCAGGGGGTGGCTACACCTTC; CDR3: CASSPRAGGGYTF
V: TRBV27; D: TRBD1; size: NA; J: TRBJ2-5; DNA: TGTGCCAGCAGTACCGGGACAGGGGAGTACCAAGAGACCCAGTACTTC; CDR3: CASSTGTGEYQETQYF
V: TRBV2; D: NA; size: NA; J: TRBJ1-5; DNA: TGTGCCAGCAGTGAAGATCAGGGCGGCAATCAGCCCCAGCATTTT; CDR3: CASSEDQGGNQPQHF
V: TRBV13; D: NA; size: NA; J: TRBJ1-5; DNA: TGTGCCAGCAGCACACAGGGACCCGGCAATCAGCCCCAGCATTTT; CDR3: CASSTQGPGNQPQHF
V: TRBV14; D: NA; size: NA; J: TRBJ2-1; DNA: TGTGCCAGCAGCCAAGATTCGTTCTCCTACAATGAGCAGTTCTTC; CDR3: CASSQDSFSYNEQFF
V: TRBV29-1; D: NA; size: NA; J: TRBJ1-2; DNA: TGCAGCGTTGAAGGAATAGCTGCCTATGGCTACACCTTC; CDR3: CSVEGIAAYGYTF
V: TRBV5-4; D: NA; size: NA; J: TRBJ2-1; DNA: TGTGCCAGCAGCGTTGAGAATGAGCAGTTCTTC; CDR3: CASSVENEQFF
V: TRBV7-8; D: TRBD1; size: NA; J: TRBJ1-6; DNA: TGTGCCAGCAGCTTAGGAACAGGGGTTAATTCACCCCTCCACTTT; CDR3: CASSLGTGVNSPLHF
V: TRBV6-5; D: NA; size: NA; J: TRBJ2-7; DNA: TGTGCCAGCACACAGGGCGGATCCTACGAGCAGTACTTC; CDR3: CASTQGGSYEQYF
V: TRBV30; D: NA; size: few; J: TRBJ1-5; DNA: TGTGCCTGGAGTGGGGAAGGGGGGGAGTGGAATCAGCCCCAGCATTTT; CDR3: CAWSGEGGEWNQPQHF
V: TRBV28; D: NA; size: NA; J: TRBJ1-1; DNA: TGTGCCAGCTCCGGGGGCACTGAAGCTTTCTTT; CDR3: CASSGGTEAFF
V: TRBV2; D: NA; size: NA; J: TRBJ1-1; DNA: TGTGCCAGCAGTCGCGGGATCGGAGAAGCTTTCTTT; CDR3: CASSRGIGEAFF
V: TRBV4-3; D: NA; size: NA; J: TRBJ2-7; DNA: TGCGCCAGCAGCCAAGGCAGGGCCTCCTACGAGCAGTACTTC; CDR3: CASSQGRASYEQYF
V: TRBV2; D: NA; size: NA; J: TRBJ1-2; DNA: TGTGCCAGCAGTCTACCTGCATCGCAGAATTCGGGTTATGGCTATGGCTACACCTTC; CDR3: CASSLPASQNSGYGYGYTF
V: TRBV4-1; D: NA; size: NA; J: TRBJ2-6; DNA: TGCGCCAGCAGCCAGACCGCACAGGGAGGGACTGGGGCCAACGTCCTGACTTTC; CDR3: CASSQTAQGGTGANVLTF
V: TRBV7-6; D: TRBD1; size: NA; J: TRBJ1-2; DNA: TGTGCCAGCAGCTTCGCAGGGGGCTACGGCTACACCTTC; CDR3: CASSFAGGYGYTF
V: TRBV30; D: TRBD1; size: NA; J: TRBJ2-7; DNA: TGTGCCTGGAGTGATTACAGGGGGCGCTTACCCTACGAGCAGTACTTC; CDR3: CAWSDYRGRLPYEQYF
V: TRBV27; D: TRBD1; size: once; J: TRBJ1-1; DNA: TGTGCCAGCAGTCCTCTTCGGACAGGGGCAGAAGCTTTCTTT; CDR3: CASSPLRTGAEAFF
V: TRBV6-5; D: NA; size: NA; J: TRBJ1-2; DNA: TGTGCCAGCATGCAGGGGACTAACTATGGCTACACCTTC; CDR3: CASMQGTNYGYTF
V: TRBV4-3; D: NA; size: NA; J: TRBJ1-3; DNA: TGCGCCAGCAGCCAGGAGATGGACGGGGGAGATGTCTTATATTTT; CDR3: CASSQEMDGGDVLYF
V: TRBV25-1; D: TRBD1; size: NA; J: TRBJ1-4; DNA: TGTGCCAGCAGTGACGGACAGGCCCCACTCAATGAAAAACTGTTTTTT; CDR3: CASSDGQAPLNEKLFF
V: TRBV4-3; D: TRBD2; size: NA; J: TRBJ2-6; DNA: TGCGCCAGCAGCCAAGATCTTCTAGCGGGGGCCCTCGGGGCCAACGTCCTGACTTTC; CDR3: CASSQDLLAGALGANVLTF
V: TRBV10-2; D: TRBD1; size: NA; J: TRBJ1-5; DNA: TGCGCCAGCAGTGAGGGGGACAGGGAGTATCAGCCCCAGCATTTT; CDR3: CASSEGDREYQPQHF
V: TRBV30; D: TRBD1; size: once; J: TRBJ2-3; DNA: TGTGCCTGGAGGGGGACAGGTAGCACAGATACGCAGTATTTT; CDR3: CAWRGTGSTDTQYF
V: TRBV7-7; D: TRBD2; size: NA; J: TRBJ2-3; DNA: TGTGCCAGCAGTCCCGGACTAGCGGGGGGTTCGGATACGCAGTATTTT; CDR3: CASSPGLAGGSDTQYF
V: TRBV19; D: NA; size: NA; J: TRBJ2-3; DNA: TGTGCCAGTAGTCTCCCCCCCAGAGATACGCAGTATTTT; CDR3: CASSLPPRDTQYF
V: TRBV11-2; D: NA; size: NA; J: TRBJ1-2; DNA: TGTGCCAGCAGCCCCGGGAGGCGCGGGGGTGGCTACACCTTC; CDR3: CASSPGRRGGGYTF
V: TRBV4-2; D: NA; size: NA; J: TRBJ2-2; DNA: TGTGCCAGCAGCCCCAGCGGAAGATACAAGAACACCGGGGAGCTGTTTTTT; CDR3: CASSPSGRYKNTGELFF
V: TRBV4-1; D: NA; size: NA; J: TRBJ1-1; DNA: TGCGCCAGCAGCCCAGCAGGGAAACCTGAAGCTTTCTTT; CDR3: CASSPAGKPEAFF
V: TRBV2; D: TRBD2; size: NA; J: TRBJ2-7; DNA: TGTGCCAGCAGTGTACTCGGCGGGGGTTCTACCTACGAGCAGTACTTC; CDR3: CASSVLGGGSTYEQYF
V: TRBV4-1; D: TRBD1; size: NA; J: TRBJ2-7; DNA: TGCGCCAGCAGCCAAGTCTTCGGACAGGGCGATTCCTACGAGCAGTACTTC; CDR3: CASSQVFGQGDSYEQYF
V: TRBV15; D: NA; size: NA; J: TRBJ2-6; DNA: TGTGCCACCAGCAAAGGGGGATCTGGGGCCAACGTCCTGACTTTC; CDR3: CATSKGGSGANVLTF